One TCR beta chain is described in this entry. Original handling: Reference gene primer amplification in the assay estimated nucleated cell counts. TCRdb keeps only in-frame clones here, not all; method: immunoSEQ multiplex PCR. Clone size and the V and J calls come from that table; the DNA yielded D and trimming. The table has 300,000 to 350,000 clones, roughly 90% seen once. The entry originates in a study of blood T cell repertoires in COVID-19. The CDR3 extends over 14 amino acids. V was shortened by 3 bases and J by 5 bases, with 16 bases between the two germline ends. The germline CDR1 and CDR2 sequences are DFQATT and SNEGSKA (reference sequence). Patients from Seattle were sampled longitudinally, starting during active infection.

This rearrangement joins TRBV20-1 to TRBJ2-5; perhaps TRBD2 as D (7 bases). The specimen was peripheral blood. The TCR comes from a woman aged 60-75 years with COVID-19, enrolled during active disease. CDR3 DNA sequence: TGCAGTGCTAGTGGGGGAGGGGGAAGGGAGACCCAGTACTTC. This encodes CSASGGGGRETQYF.